The 21 T cell receptor beta chains reported below all come from one sample, sequenced in a study of blood T cells in healthy people across ages. The authors ran a second PCR of about 7 to 11 cycles using a sample-barcoded 5' primer and a J-beta primer mix. TCRdb processed the 5' RACE reads anew with MiXCR; each CDR3 protein has one entry. Counted here are over 1,300,000 distinct CDR3 sequences, approximately 63% occurring once; the ten biggest clones make up over 5.5%. What was sequenced was blood. These receptor sequences come from a man between 18 and 29 years old in good health.

This clonotype was seen more than once but under ten times. The chain couples TRBV7-9 to TRBJ2-6; TRBD1 matches 7 bases. Germline trimming cut 5 bases from V and 0 bases from J; bases unmatched to any gene: 4. Germline loops: CDR1 SEHNR, CDR2 FQNEAQ (reference sequence). The length of the CDR3 is 16 residues. This CDR3 is CASSDRANSGANVLTF. Here the CDR3 DNA reads TGTGCCAGCAGCGACAGGGCCAACTCTGGGGCCAACGTCCTGACTTTC.

CDR3: CASSHRVLANTDTQYF. For the CDR3, the DNA is TGCGCCAGCAGCCACCGTGTACTAGCGAACACAGATACGCAGTATTTT. The chain has TRBV4-1 and TRBJ2-3; 7 positions match TRBD2. V lost 3 bases to trimming and J lost 2 bases; unmatched junction nucleotides: 8. CDR3 length: 16 residues. Per germline, CDR1 MGHRA and CDR2 YSYEKL.

This clonotype was recorded a few times. The chain combines TRBV7-2 with TRBJ1-2; the match to TRBD1 covers 11 bases. The CDR3 spans 16 residues. Germline V gives CDR1 SGHTA, CDR2 FQGNSA. The J segment lost 0 bases and the V segment lost 1 base, leaving 1 base of the junction unmatched. The CDR3 bases are TGTGCCAGCAGCTTAGAGGGACAGGGGGCTAACTATGGCTACACCTTC. Its protein is CASSLEGQGANYGYTF.

The V gene is TRBV14, the J gene TRBJ2-6, with a weak D call TRBD1 (7 bases). The ends were cut back, 0 bases at V and 2 bases at J, with 14 bases in the middle. The length of the CDR3 is 18 residues. Germline V gene data show CDR1 as SGHDN and CDR2 as FVKESK. As DNA, the CDR3 is TGTGCCAGCAGCCAAGATTCAGGGGGAGGTGCTGGGGCCAACGTCCTGACTTTC. Its protein product is CASSQDSGGGAGANVLTF.

A few counts support this clonotype. This chain connects TRBV7-8 to TRBJ2-5; D gene uncertain. The CDR3 has 16 amino acids. V was shortened by 1 base and J by 2 bases, with 14 bases between the two germline ends. Germline CDR1 SGHVS, CDR2 FQNEAQ. This chain's CDR3 is CASSLVVGLTQETQYF. The CDR3 DNA reads TGTGCCAGCAGCTTAGTTGTTGGGCTGACGCAAGAGACCCAGTACTTC.

The chain has TRBV7-9 and TRBJ2-3; D is possibly TRBD2 (6 bases). The CDR3 consists of 15 residues. V lost 5 bases and J lost 1, with 13 bases in between. The germline gives CDR1 SEHNR, CDR2 FQNEAQ (reference sequence). CDR3: CASSPITGGTDTQYF. DNA for the CDR3: TGTGCCAGCAGCCCCATTACGGGAGGCACAGATACGCAGTATTTT.

This chain joins TRBV7-2 and TRBJ2-7; 10 positions match TRBD1. This CDR3 has 15 residues. Germline trimming cut 5 bases from V and 5 bases from J; bases unmatched to any gene: 9. CDR1 SGHTA and CDR2 FQGNSA come from the germline V gene. This chain's CDR3 is CASSTGTGAADEQYF. The DNA for the CDR3 is TGTGCCAGCAGCACAGGGACAGGGGCCGCCGACGAGCAGTACTTC.

There are many counts of this clonotype. The rearrangement uses TRBV2 and TRBJ2-1, with 8 bases fitting TRBD2. CDR3 length equals 16 residues. Germline lookup yields CDR1 SNHLY and CDR2 FYNNEI. The V and J ends lost 4 bases and 0 bases, in that order; junction bases with no gene match: 5. In DNA, the CDR3 is TGTGCCAGCAGTGGGGCGGGGGGTTACTCCTACAATGAGCAGTTCTTC. Its protein is CASSGAGGYSYNEQFF.

This clonotype was counted a single time. The chain combines TRBV11-1 with TRBJ2-5, with D maybe TRBD2 (6 bases). V was cut by 5 bases and J by 7 bases, with 20 bases left in between. Germline V gene lookup returns CDR1 SGHAT and CDR2 FQDESV (reference sequence). This CDR3 contains 15 residues. CDR3 residues: CASSPRRAVEGTQYF. CDR3 DNA sequence: TGTGCCAGCAGCCCTAGGAGGGCAGTGGAGGGGACCCAGTACTTC.

This clonotype was seen only a few times. The V and J genes are TRBV14 and TRBJ2-3, with 8 bases matching TRBD1. The CDR3 has 15 residues. V trimming: 5 bases; J trimming: 4 bases; junction bases outside the gene matches: 8. The germline V gene has CDR1 SGHDN and CDR2 FVKESK. The DNA of the CDR3 is TGTGCCAGCAGCTTACGGACAGGGTGGGCAGATACGCAGTATTTT. Amino acids: CASSLRTGWADTQYF.

The chain employs TRBV4-1 and TRBJ2-6; 8 bases line up with TRBD2. Germline V lookup: CDR1 MGHRA, CDR2 YSYEKL. V lost 5 bases and J lost 0; bases outside the gene matches: 6. CDR3 size: 17 residues. The CDR3 region is CASSVDSGNSGANVLTF. CDR3 DNA sequence: TGCGCCAGCAGCGTCGATAGCGGGAACTCTGGGGCCAACGTCCTGACTTTC.

The CDR3 DNA is TGTGCCAGCAGTGAAGGCTTTACCCGTGGGGACACCGGGGAGCTGTTTTTT. Translation: CASSEGFTRGDTGELFF. This chain connects TRBV2 to TRBJ2-2; D not resolved. Trimming took off 1 base at V and 3 bases at J, with 15 bases between the two ends. Germline V lookup: CDR1 SNHLY, CDR2 FYNNEI. This CDR3 is 17 amino acids long.

The chain links TRBV4-1 to TRBJ1-2; unclear D gene. Trimming took 3 bases from V and 0 from J, leaving 11 bases between them. This CDR3 is built from 15 residues. Germline CDR1 is MGHRA and CDR2 is YSYEKL. The CDR3 is CASSHDPGANYGYTF. CDR3 sequence (DNA): TGCGCCAGCAGCCACGATCCGGGAGCTAACTATGGCTACACCTTC.

This clonotype was seen a handful of times. The rearrangement joins TRBV20-1 to TRBJ2-5; D is unresolved. Germline V gives CDR1 DFQATT, CDR2 SNEGSKA (reference sequence). This CDR3 has 9 amino acids. Trimming pared 3 bases from V and 5 bases from J, leaving 1 base between. DNA for the CDR3: TGCAGTGCTAGGGAGACCCAGTACTTC. Translated, it gives CSARETQYF.

This clonotype was recorded a few times. The V gene is TRBV7-2, the J gene TRBJ2-5; no clear D. The closer fit of TRBJ2-7 to the DNA end suggests the J call may be wrong. Germline V gene sequence: CDR1 SGHTA, CDR2 FQGNSA. The CDR3 has 12 amino acids. The chain's CDR3 is CASSLGFLEQYF. The CDR3 DNA follows: TGTGCCAGCAGCTTGGGTTTTCTCGAGCAGTACTTC.

This chain links TRBV20-1 with TRBJ2-5; TRBD2 agrees at 8 bases. V lost 0 bases, J lost 11 bases, and 14 bases stayed unmatched. Germline V gives CDR1 DFQATT, CDR2 SNEGSKA (reference sequence). The CDR3 length is 15 residues. This chain's CDR3 is CSARDPGRASDEQYF. The CDR3, as DNA: TGCAGTGCTAGAGATCCCGGGAGGGCCTCAGATGAGCAGTACTTC.

As to this clonotype: One end of the junction varies from germline; a read error may be responsible. The CDR3 nucleotides read TGTGCTAGCAGTTTTAACAGCCCCTACAATGAGCAGTTCTTC. Amino acids: CASSFNSPYNEQFF. The V and J genes are TRBV27 and TRBJ2-1; D not resolved. The CDR3 totals 14 residues. Germline V lookup: CDR1 MNHEY, CDR2 SMNVEV (reference sequence).

The chain carries TRBV30 and TRBJ1-2, with D tentatively TRBD1 (5 bases). Trimming took off 5 bases at V and 6 bases at J, with 13 bases between the two ends. CDR3 length: 12 amino acids. The germline V gene encodes CDR1 GTSNPN and CDR2 SVGIG (reference sequence). The CDR3 here is CAWRGVSHGYTF. The CDR3 coding sequence is TGTGCCTGGCGAGGGGTCTCACATGGCTACACCTTC.

V usage is TRBV29-1 and J usage is TRBJ1-2; no definite D call. The CDR3 spans 17 residues. Trimming removed 7 bases at V and 2 bases at J, with 26 bases between. The V gene's germline CDR1 is SQVTM and CDR2 ANQGSEA. The CDR3 DNA follows: TGCAGCGCAGGACCGCTCATGACCCCGCTTCTGAACTATGGCTACACCTTC. Translation gives CSAGPLMTPLLNYGYTF.

V and J are TRBV6-2 or TRBV6-3 and TRBJ1-5; D ambiguous. Germline V lookup: CDR1 MNHEY, CDR2 SVGEGT. V gave up 5 bases and J gave up 2 bases, with 19 bases separating them. The CDR3 is 17 residues long. The CDR3 is CASSSPFSVIGNQPQHF. Written as DNA, the CDR3 is TGTGCCAGCAGTAGCCCCTTTTCAGTTATAGGCAATCAGCCCCAGCATTTT.

This sequence joins TRBV4-3 and TRBJ2-7, with D perhaps TRBD1 or TRBD2 (5 bases each). Trimming cost V 4 bases and J 6 bases, with 19 bases left between them. The CDR3 spans 15 residues. Germline CDR1 LGHNA, CDR2 YSLEER. The CDR3 reads CASSPYRGSRFEQYF. CDR3 sequence (DNA): TGCGCCAGCAGCCCCTACCGGGGCAGTCGTTTCGAGCAGTACTTC.